The 27 T cell receptor beta chains in this list originate from one sample, sequenced in a study of blood T cell repertoires in COVID-19. Produced via immunoSEQ multiplex PCR; TCRdb's table is partial and in-frame only. The repertoire holds tens of thousands of clones, with nearly 90% as singletons. The material sequenced was peripheral blood. These TCRs come from a man aged 45-60 years with acute or convalescent COVID-19.

V and J are TRBV6-5 and TRBJ1-5, with 7 bases that match TRBD1. This CDR3 has 15 amino acids. Trimming cost V 5 bases and J 6 bases; bases outside gene matches: 10. Germline loops: CDR1 MNHEY, CDR2 SVGAGI. CDR3 nucleotide sequence: TGTGCCAGCAGTCAGAACAGGGGCGTCGGTCAGCCCCAGCATTTT. It translates to CASSQNRGVGQPQHF.

This clone was seen a few times. The chain links TRBV5-4 to TRBJ2-6; D call uncertain. Germline loops: CDR1 SGHNT, CDR2 YYREEE (reference sequence). The CDR3 has 15 residues. V shed 2 bases and J shed 1 base, with 7 bases lying between them. CDR3 DNA sequence: TGTGCCAGCAGCTTATCTAGATCTGGGGCCAACGTCCTGACTTTC. This codes for CASSLSRSGANVLTF.

This chain joins TRBV4-1 and TRBJ2-5; D is perhaps TRBD1 (6 bases). The germline V gene has CDR1 MGHRA and CDR2 YSYEKL. The CDR3 loop spans 17 amino acids. V lost 1 base, J lost 2 bases, and 17 bases lay in between. The CDR3 is CASSQGGSTGWQETQYF. CDR3 DNA: TGCGCCAGCAGCCAAGGAGGATCGACAGGTTGGCAAGAGACCCAGTACTTC.

The chain has TRBV24-1 and TRBJ2-5; 9 bases agree with TRBD1. Per the germline V gene, CDR1 is KGHDR and CDR2 is SFDVKD. V gave up 8 bases and J gave up 4 bases; unmatched junction bases: 4. The CDR3 covers 13 residues. CDR3 protein: CATTPGQGETQYF. The CDR3 DNA reads as TGTGCCACCACGCCGGGACAGGGAGAGACCCAGTACTTC.

The V gene is TRBV6-1, the J gene TRBJ1-5, with a possible D match to TRBD1 (5 bases). Trimming cost V 3 bases and J 3 bases, with 9 bases left between them. CDR3 size: 14 residues. Germline V gene sequence: CDR1 MNHNS, CDR2 SASEGT. The CDR3 region has the DNA TGTGCCAGCAGTGAGGGGGGGAACAATCAGCCCCAGCATTTT. The encoded protein is CASSEGGNNQPQHF.

The chain links TRBV24-1 to TRBJ1-1; D unclear. V gave up 2 bases and J gave up 1 base, with 4 bases separating them. The CDR3 covers 13 residues. CDR1 is KGHDR and CDR2 is SFDVKD in the germline V gene. The CDR3 nucleotides read TGTGCCACCAGTGATTCCTCGAACACTGAAGCTTTCTTT. This translates into CATSDSSNTEAFF.

The J gene is TRBJ2-2, the V gene TRBV9; D is unclear. The CDR3 loop spans 15 amino acids. Trimming cost V 1 base and J 5 bases, with 12 bases left between them. Germline lookup yields CDR1 SGDLS and CDR2 YYNGEE. The CDR3 nucleotides read TGTGCCAGCAGCGTATCACAAATTGTGACCGGGGAGCTGTTTTTT. It encodes CASSVSQIVTGELFF.

The V gene is TRBV2, the J gene TRBJ1-1; no definite D call. V was trimmed by 10 bases and J by 3 bases, leaving 9 bases between them. CDR3 length: 11 residues. In germline, CDR1 is SNHLY, CDR2 FYNNEI. The CDR3 here is CAKQRDTEAFF. CDR3 nucleotide sequence: TGTGCCAAGCAGAGGGACACTGAAGCTTTCTTT.

The rearrangement uses TRBV12-5 and TRBJ2-7, with TRBD2 matching over 14 bases. Losses at the gene ends were 2 bases for V and 1 base for J; bases not matched to a gene: 10. The CDR3 length is 19 residues. The germline V gene encodes CDR1 LGHNT and CDR2 FRNRAP. For the CDR3, the DNA is TGTGCTAGTGGTTTGCCTGGACTAGCGGGGGGCGAGGGGTCCTACGAGCAGTACTTC. Translated: CASGLPGLAGGEGSYEQYF.

CDR3 sequence (DNA): TGTGCTAGTGGCAAACTTCCTACGGGTACGCAGTATTTT. Its translation: CASGKLPTGTQYF. The chain combines TRBV12-5 with TRBJ2-3; D remains ambiguous. Germline CDR1 LGHNT, CDR2 FRNRAP. There are 13 residues in the CDR3. V gave up 6 bases and J gave up 8 bases, with 15 bases separating them.

The rearrangement joins TRBV29-1 to TRBJ1-1, with D unresolved. Germline V gene sequence: CDR1 SQVTM, CDR2 ANQGSEA. V lost 6 bases and J lost 3, with 11 bases in between. This CDR3 spans 12 amino acids. The CDR3 DNA reads as TGCAGCGTCCGACTGATCGACACTGAAGCTTTCTTT. This gives the protein CSVRLIDTEAFF.

V usage is TRBV4-1 and J usage is TRBJ1-4; TRBD1 might be the D (5 bases). Germline V gene lookup returns CDR1 MGHRA and CDR2 YSYEKL. Trimming removed 1 base from V and 8 bases from J, with 14 bases in between. This CDR3 spans 15 amino acids. Written as DNA, the CDR3 is TGCGCCAGCAGCCAAGGGGAACAGGCTTGGGAAAAACTGTTTTTT. Residues: CASSQGEQAWEKLFF.

V usage is TRBV18 and J usage is TRBJ1-1, with 11 bases that match TRBD1. J lost 0 bases, V lost 5 bases, and 2 bases had no gene match. The CDR3 runs 15 residues. Germline V gene data show CDR1 as KGHSH and CDR2 as LQKENI. CDR3 in DNA: TGTGCCAGCTCAATGGACAGGGGGCTGAACACTGAAGCTTTCTTT. It specifies CASSMDRGLNTEAFF.

The gene calls are TRBV21-1 and TRBJ1-1; the table's D call of TRBD1 was not tested on the DNA. TRBV21-1 constitutes a pseudogene. CDR3 length: 15 residues. In nucleotides, the CDR3 is TGTGCCAGCAGCATTCTCCGGACAGCGAACACTGAAGCTTTCTTT. It is translated as CASSILRTANTEAFF.

The V call is TRBV28, the J call TRBJ2-3, with 8 bases matching TRBD2. Germline CDR1 is MDHEN and CDR2 is SYDVKM. The CDR3 has 12 amino acids. V lost 2 bases, J lost 12 bases, and 4 bases stayed unmatched. This CDR3 is CASSLGLAGQYF. Written as DNA, the CDR3 is TGTGCCAGCAGTTTAGGGCTAGCGGGCCAGTATTTT.

CDR3 nucleotide sequence: TGCACCAGCAGCCTCCCACTACAGGGGACAGGAGATACTAATGAAAAACTGTTTTTT. Translating it yields CTSSLPLQGTGDTNEKLFF. This rearrangement joins TRBV1 to TRBJ1-4; the table's D call TRBD1 went unverified against the DNA. TRBV1 is a documented pseudogene. There are 19 residues in the CDR3.

The chain uses TRBV27 and TRBJ1-3; D not certain. V was shortened by 5 bases and J by 3 bases, with 8 bases between the two germline ends. CDR1 is MNHEY and CDR2 is SMNVEV in the germline V gene (reference sequence). This CDR3 contains 13 residues. DNA for the CDR3: TGTGCCAGCAGTACAGATGGTGGAAACACCATATATTTT. This translates into CASSTDGGNTIYF.

The CDR3 DNA sequence: TGTGCCAGCAGTGAAGCCAGGGGTACTATGAACACTGAAGCTTTCTTT. Translating gives CASSEARGTMNTEAFF. The chain recombines TRBV6-1 with TRBJ1-1; maybe TRBD1 (6 bases). With 0 bases removed from V and 0 bases from J, the gap between germline ends came to 11 bases. Looked up from germline, CDR1 is MNHNS and CDR2 is SASEGT. The CDR3 is 16 amino acids.

The chain has TRBV2 and TRBJ2-6, with a possible D match to TRBD2 (6 bases). This CDR3 region has 15 residues. Trimming removed 6 bases at V and 0 bases at J, with 9 bases between. CDR1 SNHLY and CDR2 FYNNEI come from the germline V gene. The CDR3: CASRAGTSGANVLTF. DNA for the CDR3: TGTGCCAGCAGGGCGGGGACCTCTGGGGCCAACGTCCTGACTTTC.

CDR3 DNA sequence: TGTGCCAGCAGCCTCTACGGGGAGTACGAGCAGTACTTC. The encoded protein is CASSLYGEYEQYF. The chain links TRBV9 to TRBJ2-7, with D tentatively TRBD2 (5 bases). With 4 bases removed from V and 4 bases from J, the gap between germline ends came to 12 bases. The germline V gene has CDR1 SGDLS and CDR2 YYNGEE. This CDR3 has 13 amino acids.

This clone turned up a few times. The chain recombines TRBV6-4 with TRBJ2-1, with TRBD1 matching over 7 bases. Trimming removed 3 bases from V and 7 bases from J; junction bases left unmatched: 6. The CDR3 is made up of 14 amino acids. In germline, CDR1 is MRHNA, CDR2 SNTAGT. This chain's CDR3 is CASSETGDQNEQFF. In nucleotides, the CDR3 is TGTGCCAGCAGTGAAACAGGGGATCAGAATGAGCAGTTCTTC.

CDR3 DNA: TGTGCCAGCAGCTTAGGGTACGGACTAGTTACAGATACGCAGTATTTT. It encodes CASSLGYGLVTDTQYF. The J gene is TRBJ2-3, the V gene TRBV7-6; 7 bases align to TRBD2. This CDR3 has 16 amino acids. Germline V gene data show CDR1 as SGHVS and CDR2 as FNYEAQ. With V trimmed by 1 base and J by 3 bases, 7 bases remained unmatched.

The chain combines TRBV2 with TRBJ2-1, with a possible D match to TRBD2 (6 bases). Germline CDR1 and CDR2: SNHLY and FYNNEI. V lost 7 bases to trimming and J lost 0 bases, with 10 bases between them. The CDR3 runs to 14 residues. CDR3 sequence reads: CASMGGSSYNEQFF. CDR3 in DNA: TGTGCCAGCATGGGAGGTAGCTCCTACAATGAGCAGTTCTTC.

This chain links TRBV19 with TRBJ1-5; TRBD1 aligns across 7 bases. The CDR3 covers 15 residues. V was clipped by 3 bases and J by 5 bases; unmatched bases: 7. Germline V CDR1 and CDR2: LNHDA, SQIVND (reference sequence). CDR3 in amino acids: CASSMETGWDQPQHF. The DNA for the CDR3 is TGTGCCAGTAGTATGGAGACAGGGTGGGATCAGCCCCAGCATTTT.

This clone came up a few times. This chain joins TRBV2 and TRBJ2-2, with a weak D call TRBD1 (6 bases). This CDR3 is built from 13 residues. Trimming removed 7 bases from V and 6 bases from J, with 12 bases in between. Germline-derived CDR1 and CDR2 are SNHLY and FYNNEI. The CDR3 DNA reads TGTGCCAGCATCCCAGGGGTTGCCGGGGAGCTGTTTTTT. Its translation: CASIPGVAGELFF. The whole variable domain, filled in from reference TRBV2 and TRBJ2-2, reads EPEVTQTPSHQVTQMGQEVILRCVPISNHLYFYWYRQILGQKVEFLVSFYNNEISEKSEIFDDQFSVERPDGSNFTLKIRSTKLEDSAMYFCASIPGVAGELFFGEGSRLTVL.

This chain connects TRBV7-9 to TRBJ2-5, with 9 bases lining up with TRBD1. The CDR3 is made up of 13 amino acids. J lost 1 base, V lost 6 bases, and 0 bases had no gene match. CDR1 is SEHNR, CDR2 FQNEAQ, per germline (reference sequence). CDR3 protein: CASRDRGQETQYF. For the CDR3, the DNA is TGTGCCAGCAGGGACAGGGGCCAAGAGACCCAGTACTTC.

This chain connects TRBV6-1 to TRBJ2-7, with D hard to call. This CDR3 has 11 residues. Trimming took 1 base from V and 6 from J, leaving 4 bases between them. Looked up from germline, CDR1 is MNHNS and CDR2 is SASEGT. In DNA, the CDR3 is TGTGCCAGCAGTGAAGGGGCCGAGCAGTACTTC. Protein product: CASSEGAEQYF.